This TCR beta chain was recovered during a study of blood T cell repertoires in COVID-19. The wider study: Whether acute or convalescent, the COVID-19 samples came from the United States, Italy and Spain. PBMCs, B-cell-depleted T cells, or T cells provided the cDNA or gDNA that made up the material.

This clone was seen a single time. In the original workflow: Researchers report that nucleated cell counts were estimated from reference gene primer amplification. TCRdb keeps only in-frame clones here, not all; method: immunoSEQ multiplex PCR. The DNA was the basis for D and trimming; V, J and clone size are from that table. Of about 96,000 clones listed, roughly 83% were seen once; the top ten hold around 15%. The germline V and J ends were trimmed by 1 base and 6 bases, with 4 bases remaining between them. The CDR3 spans 11 residues. The germline CDR1 and CDR2 sequences are DFQATT and SNEGSKA (reference sequence).

The source of this sequence is a woman aged 55-69 years with acute or convalescent COVID-19. The chain is built from TRBV20-1 and TRBJ2-1; no definite D call. The sample taken for sequencing was peripheral blood. CDR3 region: CSARGSNEQFF. DNA for the CDR3: TGCAGTGCTAGAGGTAGCAATGAGCAGTTCTTC.